Sequencing of this T cell receptor (beta chain) was carried out in a study of T cell responses to AZD1222 COVID-19 vaccine. Overall study findings and caveats: There were vaccine-associated CD4 TCRs across spike, dominant at 160-218 and 743-854. Spike-specific TCR repertoires showed rising breadth and depth after two AZD1222 doses.

Germline CDR1 reads MNHEY; CDR2 reads SVGAGI. V shed 6 bases and J 4 bases; nucleotides not matched to a gene: 6. CDR3 size: 15 residues. Pooling of second doses given at about 4 or about 12 weeks was done. To note about this clone: Its antigen remains unknown. It may be a read error: a sequence one base away is much more abundant.

Measured with immunoSEQ multiplex PCR; TCRdb has only the in-frame clones, and not every one. The table shows 150,000 to 200,000 clones, with about 90% occurring only once. The clonotype comes from an adult who received the AZD1222 COVID-19 vaccine. The sample consisted of peripheral blood, taken 28 days after the second AZD1222 dose. This chain links TRBV6-5 with TRBJ2-1, with 10 bases identical to TRBD1. The CDR3 DNA sequence: TGTGCCAGCAGCCCCGGGACAGGGGTTTACAATGAGCAGTTCTTC. This gives the protein CASSPGTGVYNEQFF.